The entry that follows covers one T cell receptor beta chain sequence. The antigen is undetermined. The sample comes from a study of response to subunit inactivated influenza vaccine. Findings and limits, study-wide: T cells newly recruited by each seasonal influenza vaccination are few, the authors suggested.

Germline CDR1 SGHRS, CDR2 YFSETQ. V lost 4 bases, J lost 5 bases, and 9 bases stayed unmatched. This CDR3 comprises 14 residues. Each CDR3 protein gets one entry after TCRdb re-called the RT-PCR reads with MiXCR. This sample has over 750,000 distinct CDR3 sequences, with less than 25% found just once. The chain couples TRBV5-1 to TRBJ2-7; 7 bases agree with TRBD2. The source material was PBMCs from blood, sampled about 5 days after vaccination. This sequence originates from a man aged 45-60 years who received an inactivated influenza vaccine. The CDR3 region is CASSPGRTKDEQYF. The CDR3 DNA is TGCGCCAGCAGCCCCGGGAGGACAAAGGACGAGCAGTACTTC.